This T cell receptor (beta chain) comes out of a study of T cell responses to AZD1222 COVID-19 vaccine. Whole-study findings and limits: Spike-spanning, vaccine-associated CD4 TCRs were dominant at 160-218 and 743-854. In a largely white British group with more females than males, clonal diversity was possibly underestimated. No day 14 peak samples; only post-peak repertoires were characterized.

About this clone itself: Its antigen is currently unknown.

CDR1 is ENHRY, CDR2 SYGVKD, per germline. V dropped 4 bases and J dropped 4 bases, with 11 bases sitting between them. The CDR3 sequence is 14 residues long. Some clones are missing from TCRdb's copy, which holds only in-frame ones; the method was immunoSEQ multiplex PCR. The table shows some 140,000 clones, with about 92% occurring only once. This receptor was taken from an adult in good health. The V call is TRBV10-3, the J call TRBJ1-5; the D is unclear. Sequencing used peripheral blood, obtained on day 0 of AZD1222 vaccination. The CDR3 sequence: CAISADRDNQPQHF. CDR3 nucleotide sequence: TGTGCCATCAGTGCCGACCGAGATAATCAGCCCCAGCATTTT.